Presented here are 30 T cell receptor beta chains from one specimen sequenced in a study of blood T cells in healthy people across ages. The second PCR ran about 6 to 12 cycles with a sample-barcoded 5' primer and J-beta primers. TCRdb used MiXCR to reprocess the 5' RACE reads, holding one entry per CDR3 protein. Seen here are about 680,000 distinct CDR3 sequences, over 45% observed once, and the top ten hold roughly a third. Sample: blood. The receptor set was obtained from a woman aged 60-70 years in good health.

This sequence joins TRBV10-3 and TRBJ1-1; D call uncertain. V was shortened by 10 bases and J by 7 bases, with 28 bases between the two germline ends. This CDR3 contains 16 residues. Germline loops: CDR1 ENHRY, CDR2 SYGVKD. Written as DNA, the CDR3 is TGTGCCACTAGTCGCCAGGCCAACGTCCCGAGTATTGAAGCTTTCTTT. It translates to CATSRQANVPSIEAFF.

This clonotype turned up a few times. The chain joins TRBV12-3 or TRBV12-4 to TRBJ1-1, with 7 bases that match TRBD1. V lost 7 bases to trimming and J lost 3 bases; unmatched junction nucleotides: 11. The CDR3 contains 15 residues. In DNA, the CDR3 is TGTGCCAGCAATTTGGGACAGCTTTTGGACACTGAAGCTTTCTTT. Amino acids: CASNLGQLLDTEAFF.

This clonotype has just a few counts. The CDR3 nucleotides read TGTGCCAGCAGTGTCGAAACGGACAGTCTATTCACTAGCGGGATCTACGAGCAGTACTTC. It yields the protein CASSVETDSLFTSGIYEQYF. J is TRBJ2-7 and V is TRBV28, with 10 nucleotides matching TRBD2. Germline CDR1 MDHEN, CDR2 SYDVKM. The CDR3 has 20 residues. With V trimmed by 5 bases and J by 3 bases, 22 bases remained unmatched.

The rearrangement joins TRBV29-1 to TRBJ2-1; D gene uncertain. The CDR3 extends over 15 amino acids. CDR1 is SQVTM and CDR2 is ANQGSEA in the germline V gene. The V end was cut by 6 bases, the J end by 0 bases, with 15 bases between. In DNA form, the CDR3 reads TGCAGCGTCGCTGGATCAATGAGCTCCTACAATGAGCAGTTCTTC. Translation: CSVAGSMSSYNEQFF.

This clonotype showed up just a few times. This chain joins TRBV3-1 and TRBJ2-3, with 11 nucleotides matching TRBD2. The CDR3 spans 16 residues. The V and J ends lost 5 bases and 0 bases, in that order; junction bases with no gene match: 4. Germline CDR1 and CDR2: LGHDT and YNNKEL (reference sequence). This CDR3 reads CASSAWTSGSTDTQYF. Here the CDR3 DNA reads TGTGCCAGCAGCGCCTGGACTAGCGGGAGCACAGATACGCAGTATTTT.

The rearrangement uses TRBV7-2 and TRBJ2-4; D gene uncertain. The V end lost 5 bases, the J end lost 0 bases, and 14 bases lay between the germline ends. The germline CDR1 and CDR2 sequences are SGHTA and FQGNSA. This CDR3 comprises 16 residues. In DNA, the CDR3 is TGTGCCAGCAGCCCCCAACGGACCTTAGCCAAAAACATTCAGTACTTC. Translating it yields CASSPQRTLAKNIQYF.

CDR3 loop: CASRDREHGYTF. The CDR3 DNA sequence: TGTGCCAGCAGGGACAGGGAACATGGCTACACCTTC. J is TRBJ1-2 and V is TRBV27; TRBD1 matches at 8 bases. The trim removed 6 bases at V and 6 bases at J, leaving 3 bases unmatched. Germline CDR1 and CDR2: MNHEY and SMNVEV (reference sequence). This CDR3 has 12 amino acids.

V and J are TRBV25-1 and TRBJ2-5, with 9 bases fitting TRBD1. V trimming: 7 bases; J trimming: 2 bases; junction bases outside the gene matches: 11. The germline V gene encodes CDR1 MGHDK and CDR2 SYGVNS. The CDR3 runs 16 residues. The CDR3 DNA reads TGTGCCAGCACCCGCACAGGGGGCTTGGGGCAAGAGACCCAGTACTTC. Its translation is CASTRTGGLGQETQYF.

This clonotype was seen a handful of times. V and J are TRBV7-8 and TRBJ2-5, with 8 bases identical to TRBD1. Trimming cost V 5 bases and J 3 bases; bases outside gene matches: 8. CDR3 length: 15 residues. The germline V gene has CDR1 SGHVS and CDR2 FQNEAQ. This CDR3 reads CASSLDRGREETQYF. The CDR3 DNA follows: TGTGCCAGCAGCCTAGACAGGGGTAGGGAAGAGACCCAGTACTTC. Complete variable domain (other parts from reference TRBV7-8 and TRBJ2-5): GAGVSQSPRYKVAKRGQDVALRCDPISGHVSLFWYQQALGQGPEFLTYFQNEAQLDKSGLPSDRFFAERPEGSVSTLKIQRTQQEDSAVYLCASSLDRGREETQYFGPGTRLLVL.

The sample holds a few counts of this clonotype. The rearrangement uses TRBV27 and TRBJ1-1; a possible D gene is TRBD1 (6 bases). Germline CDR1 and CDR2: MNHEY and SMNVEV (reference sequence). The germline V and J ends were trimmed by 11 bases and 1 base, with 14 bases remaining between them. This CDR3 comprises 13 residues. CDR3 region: CASLGGANTEAFF. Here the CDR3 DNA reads TGTGCCTCCCTGGGGGGCGCGAACACTGAAGCTTTCTTT.

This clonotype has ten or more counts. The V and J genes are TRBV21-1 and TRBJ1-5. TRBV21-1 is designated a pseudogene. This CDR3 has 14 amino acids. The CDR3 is CASSQRCSNQPQHF. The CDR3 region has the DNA TGTGCCAGCAGCCAAAGATGTAGCAATCAGCCCCAGCATTTT.

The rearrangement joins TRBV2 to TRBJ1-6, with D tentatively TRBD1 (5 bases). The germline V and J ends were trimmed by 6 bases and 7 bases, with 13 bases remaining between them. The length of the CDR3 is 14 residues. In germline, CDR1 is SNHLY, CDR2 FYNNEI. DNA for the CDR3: TGTGCCAGCAGCTTCTGGACATTAAATTCACCCCTCCACTTT. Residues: CASSFWTLNSPLHF.

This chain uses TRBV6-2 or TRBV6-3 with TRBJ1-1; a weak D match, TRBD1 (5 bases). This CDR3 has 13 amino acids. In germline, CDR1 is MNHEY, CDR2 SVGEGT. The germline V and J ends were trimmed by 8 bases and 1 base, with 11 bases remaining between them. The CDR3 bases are TGTGCCAGCTGCCCGGGGCCGAACACTGAAGCTTTCTTT. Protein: CASCPGPNTEAFF.

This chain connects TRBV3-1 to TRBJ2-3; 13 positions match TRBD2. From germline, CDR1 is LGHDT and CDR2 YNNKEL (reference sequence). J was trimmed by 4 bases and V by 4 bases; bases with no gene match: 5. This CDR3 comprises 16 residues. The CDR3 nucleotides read TGTGCCAGCAGCCGAAGACTAGCGGGAGGATCAGATACGCAGTATTTT. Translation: CASSRRLAGGSDTQYF.

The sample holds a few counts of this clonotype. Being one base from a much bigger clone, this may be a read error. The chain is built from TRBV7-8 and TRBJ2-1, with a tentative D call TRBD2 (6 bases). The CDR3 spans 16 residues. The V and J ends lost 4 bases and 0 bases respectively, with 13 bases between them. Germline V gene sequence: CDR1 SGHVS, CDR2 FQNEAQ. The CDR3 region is CASSSDSGSSYNEQFF. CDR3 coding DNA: TGTGCCAGCAGCTCTGATAGCGGCAGCTCCTACAATGAGCAGTTCTTC.

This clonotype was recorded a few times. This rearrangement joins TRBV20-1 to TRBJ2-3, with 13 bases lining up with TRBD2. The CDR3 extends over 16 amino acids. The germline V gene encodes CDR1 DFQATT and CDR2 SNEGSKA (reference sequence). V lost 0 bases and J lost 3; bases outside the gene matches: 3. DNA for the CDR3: TGCAGTGCTAGAGAATGGACTAGCGGGAGAACAGATACGCAGTATTTT. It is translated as CSAREWTSGRTDTQYF.

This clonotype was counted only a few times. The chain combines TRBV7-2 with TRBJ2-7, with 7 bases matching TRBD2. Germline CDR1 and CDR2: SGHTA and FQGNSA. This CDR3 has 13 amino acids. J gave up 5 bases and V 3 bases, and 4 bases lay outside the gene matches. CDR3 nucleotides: TGTGCCAGCAGCTTTAACGGGGGGAACGAGCAGTACTTC. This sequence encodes CASSFNGGNEQYF.

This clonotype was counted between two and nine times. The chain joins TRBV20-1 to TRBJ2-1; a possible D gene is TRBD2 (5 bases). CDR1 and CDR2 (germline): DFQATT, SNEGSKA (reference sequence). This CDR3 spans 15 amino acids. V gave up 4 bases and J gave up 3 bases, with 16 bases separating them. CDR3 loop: CSATPKAAGYNEQFF. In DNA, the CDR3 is TGCAGTGCTACACCGAAGGCGGCGGGCTACAATGAGCAGTTCTTC.

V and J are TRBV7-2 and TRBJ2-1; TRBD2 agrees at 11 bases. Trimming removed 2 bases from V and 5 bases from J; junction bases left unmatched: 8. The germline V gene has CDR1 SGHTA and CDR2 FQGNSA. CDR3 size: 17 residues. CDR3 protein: CASSLSTASGRNNEQFF. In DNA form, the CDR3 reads TGTGCCAGCAGCTTATCCACAGCTAGCGGGAGGAACAATGAGCAGTTCTTC.

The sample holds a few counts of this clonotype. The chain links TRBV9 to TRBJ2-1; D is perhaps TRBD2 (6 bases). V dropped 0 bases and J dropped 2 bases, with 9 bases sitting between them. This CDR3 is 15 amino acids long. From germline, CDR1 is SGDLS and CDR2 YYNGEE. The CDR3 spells CASSVEGGTYNEQFF. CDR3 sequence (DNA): TGTGCCAGCAGCGTAGAGGGCGGGACCTACAATGAGCAGTTCTTC.

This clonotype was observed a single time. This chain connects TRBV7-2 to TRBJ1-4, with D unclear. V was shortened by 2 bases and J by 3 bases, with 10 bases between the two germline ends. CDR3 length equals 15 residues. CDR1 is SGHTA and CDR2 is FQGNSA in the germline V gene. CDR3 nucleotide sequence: TGTGCCAGCAGCTTATCGGGCAGCTCTAATGAAAAACTGTTTTTT. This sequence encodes CASSLSGSSNEKLFF.

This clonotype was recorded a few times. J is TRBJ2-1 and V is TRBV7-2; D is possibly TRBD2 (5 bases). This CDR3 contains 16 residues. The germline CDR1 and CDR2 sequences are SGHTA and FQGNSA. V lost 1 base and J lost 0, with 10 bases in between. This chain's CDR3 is CTSSLDSASSYNEQFF. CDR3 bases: TGTACCAGCAGCTTAGATAGCGCGAGCTCCTACAATGAGCAGTTCTTC.

The CDR3 bases are TGCGCCAGCAGCCCCCGGGAGCTCTACGAGCAGTACTTC. Its protein is CASSPRELYEQYF. This chain connects TRBV4-1 to TRBJ2-7, with a weak D call TRBD2 (6 bases). The CDR3 covers 13 residues. V lost 4 bases, J lost 3 bases, and 10 bases lay in between. Germline V gene sequence: CDR1 MGHRA, CDR2 YSYEKL.

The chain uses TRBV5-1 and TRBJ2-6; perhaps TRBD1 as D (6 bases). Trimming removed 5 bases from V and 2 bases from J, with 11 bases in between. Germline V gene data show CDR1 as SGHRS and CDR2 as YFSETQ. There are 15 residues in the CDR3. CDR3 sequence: CASRSSGAGANVLTF. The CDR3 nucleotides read TGCGCCAGCAGATCATCAGGGGCTGGGGCCAACGTCCTGACTTTC. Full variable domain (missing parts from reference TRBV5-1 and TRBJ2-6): KAGVTQTPRYLIKTRGQQVTLSCSPISGHRSVSWYQQTPGQGLQFLFEYFSETQRNKGNFPGRFSGRQFSNSRSEMNVSTLELGDSALYLCASRSSGAGANVLTFGAGSRLTVL.

Written as DNA, the CDR3 is TGTGCCAGCAGCCCCTCGTTGACAGGGTTTAACACCGGGGAGCTGTTTTTT. The encoded protein is CASSPSLTGFNTGELFF. The chain couples TRBV7-9 to TRBJ2-2; 7 bases match TRBD1. Germline values: CDR1 SEHNR, CDR2 FQNEAQ (reference sequence). The CDR3 is made up of 17 amino acids. V shed 5 bases, J shed 2 bases, and the junction held 11 bases outside the gene matches.

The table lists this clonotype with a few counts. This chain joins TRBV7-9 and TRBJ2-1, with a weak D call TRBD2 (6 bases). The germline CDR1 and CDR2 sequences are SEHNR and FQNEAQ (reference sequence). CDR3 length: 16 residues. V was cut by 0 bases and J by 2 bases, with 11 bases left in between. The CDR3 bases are TGTGCCAGCAGCTTAGCGCTATTAGCGGCCTACAATGAGCAGTTCTTC. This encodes CASSLALLAAYNEQFF.

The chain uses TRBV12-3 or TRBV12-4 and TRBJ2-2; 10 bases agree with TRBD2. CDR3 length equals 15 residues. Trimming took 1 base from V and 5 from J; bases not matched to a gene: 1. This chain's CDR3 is CASSLVLAGTGELFF. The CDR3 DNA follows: TGTGCCAGCAGTTTAGTACTAGCGGGAACCGGGGAGCTGTTTTTT.

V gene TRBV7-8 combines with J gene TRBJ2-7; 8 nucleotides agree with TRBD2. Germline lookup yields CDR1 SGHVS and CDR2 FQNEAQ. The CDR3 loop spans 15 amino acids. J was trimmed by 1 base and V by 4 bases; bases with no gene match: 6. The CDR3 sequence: CASSSLADGSYEQYF. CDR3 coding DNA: TGTGCCAGCAGCTCACTAGCGGACGGATCCTACGAGCAGTACTTC.

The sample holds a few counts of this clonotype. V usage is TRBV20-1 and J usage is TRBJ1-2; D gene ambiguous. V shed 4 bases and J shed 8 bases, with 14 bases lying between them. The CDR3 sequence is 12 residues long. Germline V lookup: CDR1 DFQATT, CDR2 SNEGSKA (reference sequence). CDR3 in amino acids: CSAIPPGGGYTF. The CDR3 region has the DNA TGCAGTGCTATACCCCCTGGAGGAGGCTACACCTTC.

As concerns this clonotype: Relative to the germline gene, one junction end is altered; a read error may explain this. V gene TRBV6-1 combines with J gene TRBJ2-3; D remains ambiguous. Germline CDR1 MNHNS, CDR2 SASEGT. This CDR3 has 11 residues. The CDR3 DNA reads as TGTGCCAGCAGTGGATCTTATACGCGGTATTTT. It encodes CASSGSYTRYF.